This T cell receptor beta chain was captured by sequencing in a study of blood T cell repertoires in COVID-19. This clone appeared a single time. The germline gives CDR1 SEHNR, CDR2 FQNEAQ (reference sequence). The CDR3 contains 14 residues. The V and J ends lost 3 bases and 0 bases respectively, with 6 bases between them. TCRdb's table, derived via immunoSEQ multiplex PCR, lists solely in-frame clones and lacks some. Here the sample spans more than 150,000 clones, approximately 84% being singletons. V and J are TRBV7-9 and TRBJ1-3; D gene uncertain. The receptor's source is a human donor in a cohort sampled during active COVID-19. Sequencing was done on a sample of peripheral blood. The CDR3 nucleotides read TGTGCCAGCAGCTTCCTCGGCTCTGGAAACACCATATATTTT. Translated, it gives CASSFLGSGNTIYF.